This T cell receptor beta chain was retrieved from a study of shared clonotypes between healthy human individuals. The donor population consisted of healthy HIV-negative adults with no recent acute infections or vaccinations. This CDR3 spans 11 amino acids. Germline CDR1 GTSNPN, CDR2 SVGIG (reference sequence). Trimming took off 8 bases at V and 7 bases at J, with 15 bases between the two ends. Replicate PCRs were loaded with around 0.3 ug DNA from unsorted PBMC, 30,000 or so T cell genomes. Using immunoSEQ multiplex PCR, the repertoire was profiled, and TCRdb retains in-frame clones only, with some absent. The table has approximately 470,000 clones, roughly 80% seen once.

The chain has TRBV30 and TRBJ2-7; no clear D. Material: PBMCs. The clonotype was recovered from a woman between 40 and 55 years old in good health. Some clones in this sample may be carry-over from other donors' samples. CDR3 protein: CAGSEGREQYF. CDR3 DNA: TGTGCCGGAAGCGAAGGGCGTGAGCAGTACTTC.